This entry concerns a single T cell receptor beta chain. This sample was included in a study of T cell changes during pregnancy in multiple sclerosis. This CDR3 comprises 14 residues. The germline V gene has CDR1 SGHTA and CDR2 FQGNSA. The V end was cut by 4 bases, the J end by 3 bases, with 12 bases between. Sequencing was performed with immunoSEQ multiplex PCR; in TCRdb, only in-frame clones are kept and a portion is missing. The sample holds 58,000 or so clones, approximately 91% seen once. The source material was CD4+ T cells from peripheral blood mononuclear cells, sampled in the third trimester of pregnancy. The chain has TRBV7-2 and TRBJ1-1, with D hard to call. This TCR derives from a female donor with multiple sclerosis, enrolled in a pregnancy study. The CDR3 region has the DNA TGTGCCAGCAGCTCGCGCCACGGGGACACTGAAGCTTTCTTT. Translated: CASSSRHGDTEAFF.